This T cell receptor beta chain was obtained from a study of T cells in Graves' hyperthyroidism and ophthalmopathy. RNA transcripts were the template for amplifying TCR beta CDR3 regions. The TCR CDR3 first-round RT-PCR relied on the HTBI primer set. TCRdb used MiXCR to reprocess the multiplex PCR reads, holding one entry per CDR3 protein. The data contain around 450,000 distinct CDR3 sequences, roughly an eighth of them singletons. CDR1 is LGHDT and CDR2 is YNNKEL in the germline V gene (reference sequence). The trim removed 2 bases at V and 5 bases at J, leaving 11 bases unmatched. CDR3 length equals 17 residues.

The receptor was derived from a young woman with Graves' hyperthyroidism. This chain joins TRBV3-1 and TRBJ2-5, with 10 bases lining up with TRBD2. Sequences were obtained from blood. CDR3 nucleotide sequence: TGTGCCAGCAGCCAAAGTACGCCGAAGCGGGGGGGGGAGACCCAGTACTTC. Its protein is CASSQSTPKRGGETQYF.